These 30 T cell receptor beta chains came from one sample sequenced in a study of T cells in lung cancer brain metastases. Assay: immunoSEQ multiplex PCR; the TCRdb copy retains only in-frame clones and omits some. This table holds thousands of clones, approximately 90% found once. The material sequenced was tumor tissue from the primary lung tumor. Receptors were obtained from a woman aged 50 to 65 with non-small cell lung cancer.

This CDR3 is CSGLRGRYEAFF. CDR3 DNA: TGCAGCGGTTTAAGGGGGCGGTATGAAGCTTTCTTT. This sequence joins TRBV29-1 and TRBJ1-1, with 7 bases that match TRBD1. The CDR3 sequence is 12 residues long. Germline CDR1 reads SQVTM; CDR2 reads ANQGSEA. V gave up 7 bases and J gave up 7 bases; unmatched junction bases: 9. Filled out from reference TRBV29-1 and TRBJ1-1, the complete variable domain reads SAVISQKPSRDICQRGTSLTIQCQVDSQVTMMFWYRQQPGQSLTLIATANQGSEATYESGFVIDKFPISRPNLTFSTLTVSNMSPEDSSIYLCSGLRGRYEAFFGQGTRLTVV.

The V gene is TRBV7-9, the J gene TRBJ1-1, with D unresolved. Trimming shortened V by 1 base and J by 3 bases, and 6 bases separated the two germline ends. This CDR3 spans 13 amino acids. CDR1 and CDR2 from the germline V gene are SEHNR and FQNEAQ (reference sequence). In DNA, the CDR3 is TGTGCCAGCAGCTTAGGAAGGTACACTGAAGCTTTCTTT. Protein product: CASSLGRYTEAFF.

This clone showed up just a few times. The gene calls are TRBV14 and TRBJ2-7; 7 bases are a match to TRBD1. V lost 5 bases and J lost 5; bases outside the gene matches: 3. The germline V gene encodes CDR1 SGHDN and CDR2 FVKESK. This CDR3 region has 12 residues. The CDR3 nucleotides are TGTGCCAGCAGCGCCGACAGGGACGAGCAGTACGTC. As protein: CASSADRDEQYV.

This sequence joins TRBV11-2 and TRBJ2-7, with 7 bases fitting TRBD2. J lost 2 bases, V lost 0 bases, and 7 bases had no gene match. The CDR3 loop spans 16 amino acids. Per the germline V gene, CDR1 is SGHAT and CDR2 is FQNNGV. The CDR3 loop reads CASSLDGGGLAYEQYV. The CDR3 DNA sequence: TGTGCCAGCAGCTTAGATGGGGGGGGACTTGCCTACGAGCAGTACGTC.

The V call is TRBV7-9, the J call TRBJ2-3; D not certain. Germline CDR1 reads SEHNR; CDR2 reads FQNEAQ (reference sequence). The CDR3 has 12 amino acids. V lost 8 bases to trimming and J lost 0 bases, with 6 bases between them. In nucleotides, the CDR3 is TGTGCCAGCCGTCTCAGCACAGATACGCAGTATTTT. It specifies CASRLSTDTQYF.

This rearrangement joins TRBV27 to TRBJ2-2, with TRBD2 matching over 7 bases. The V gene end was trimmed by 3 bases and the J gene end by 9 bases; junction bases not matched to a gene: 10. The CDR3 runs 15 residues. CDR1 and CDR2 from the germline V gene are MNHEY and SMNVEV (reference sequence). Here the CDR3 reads CASSFGGFSARELFF. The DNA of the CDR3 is TGTGCCAGCAGTTTCGGGGGGTTCAGCGCCAGGGAGCTGTTTTTT.

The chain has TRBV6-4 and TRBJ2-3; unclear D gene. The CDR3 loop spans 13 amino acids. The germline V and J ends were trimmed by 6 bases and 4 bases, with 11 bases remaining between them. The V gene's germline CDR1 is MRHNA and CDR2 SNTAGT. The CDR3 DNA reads TGTGCCAGCAGCCGTACGGAAGCAGATACGCAGTATTTT. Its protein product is CASSRTEADTQYF.

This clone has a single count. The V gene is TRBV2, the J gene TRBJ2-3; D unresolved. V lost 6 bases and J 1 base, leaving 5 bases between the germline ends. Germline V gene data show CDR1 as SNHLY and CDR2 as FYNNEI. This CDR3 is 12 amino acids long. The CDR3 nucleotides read TGTGCCAGCAGGGGTGGCACAGATACGCAGTATTTT. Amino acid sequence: CASRGGTDTQYF.

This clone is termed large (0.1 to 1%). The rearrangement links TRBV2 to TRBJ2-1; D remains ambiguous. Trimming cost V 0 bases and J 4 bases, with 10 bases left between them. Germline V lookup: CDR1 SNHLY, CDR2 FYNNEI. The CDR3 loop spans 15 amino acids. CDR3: CASSEASAPYNEQFF. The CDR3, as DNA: TGTGCCAGCAGTGAAGCAAGCGCCCCTTACAATGAGCAGTTCTTC.

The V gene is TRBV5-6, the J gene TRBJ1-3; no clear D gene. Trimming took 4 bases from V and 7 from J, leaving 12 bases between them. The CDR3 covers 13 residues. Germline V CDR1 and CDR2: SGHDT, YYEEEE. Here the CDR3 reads CASSPWTRNTIYF. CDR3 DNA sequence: TGTGCCAGCAGCCCGTGGACGAGGAACACCATATATTTT. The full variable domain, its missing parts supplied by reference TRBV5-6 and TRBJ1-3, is DAGVTQSPTHLIKTRGQQVTLRCSPKSGHDTVSWYQQALGQGPQFIFQYYEEEERQRGNFPDRFSGHQFPNYSSELNVNALLLGDSALYLCASSPWTRNTIYFGEGSWLTVV.

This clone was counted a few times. Here the CDR3 reads CASSMGSRGILNTEAFF. The CDR3 DNA follows: TGTGCCAGTAGTATGGGTAGCAGGGGGATCCTTAACACTGAAGCTTTCTTT. The chain couples TRBV19 to TRBJ1-1, with 7 bases identical to TRBD1. The V gene's germline CDR1 is LNHDA and CDR2 SQIVND (reference sequence). After removal of 3 bases from V and 2 bases from J, the junction contained 12 bases not matched to a gene. This CDR3 spans 17 amino acids.

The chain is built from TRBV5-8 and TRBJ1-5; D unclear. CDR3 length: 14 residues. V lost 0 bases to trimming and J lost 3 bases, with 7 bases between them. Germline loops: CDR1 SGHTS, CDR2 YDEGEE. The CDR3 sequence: CASSLDGLNQPQHF. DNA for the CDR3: TGTGCCAGCAGCTTGGACGGGCTCAATCAGCCCCAGCATTTT.

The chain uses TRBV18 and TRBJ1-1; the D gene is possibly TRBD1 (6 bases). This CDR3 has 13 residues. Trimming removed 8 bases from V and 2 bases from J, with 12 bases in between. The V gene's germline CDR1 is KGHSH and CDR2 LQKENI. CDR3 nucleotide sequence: TGTGCCAGCAATCAGGGGATCAACACTGAAGCTTTCTTT. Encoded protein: CASNQGINTEAFF. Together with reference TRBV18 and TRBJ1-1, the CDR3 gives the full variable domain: NAGVMQNPRHLVRRRGQEARLRCSPMKGHSHVYWYRQLPEEGLKFMVYLQKENIIDESGMPKERFSAEFPKEGPSILRIQQVVRGDSAAYFCASNQGINTEAFFGQGTRLTVV.

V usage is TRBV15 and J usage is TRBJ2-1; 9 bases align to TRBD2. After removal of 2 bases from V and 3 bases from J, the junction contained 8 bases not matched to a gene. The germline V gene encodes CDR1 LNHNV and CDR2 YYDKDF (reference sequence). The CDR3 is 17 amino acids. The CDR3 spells CATSRKRTSAVYNEQFF. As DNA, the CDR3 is TGTGCCACCAGCAGAAAAAGGACTAGCGCTGTCTACAATGAGCAGTTCTTC. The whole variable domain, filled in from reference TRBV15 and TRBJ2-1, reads DAMVIQNPRYQVTQFGKPVTLSCSQTLNHNVMYWYQQKSSQAPKLLFHYYDKDFNNEADTPDNFQSRRPNTSFCFLDIRSPGLGDTAMYLCATSRKRTSAVYNEQFFGPGTRLTVL.

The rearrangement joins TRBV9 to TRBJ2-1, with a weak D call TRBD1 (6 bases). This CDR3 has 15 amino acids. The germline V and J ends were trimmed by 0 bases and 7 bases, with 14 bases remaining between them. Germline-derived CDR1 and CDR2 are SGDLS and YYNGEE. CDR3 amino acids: CASSVARGFRNEQFF. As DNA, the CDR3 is TGTGCCAGCAGCGTAGCAAGGGGGTTTAGGAATGAGCAGTTCTTC.

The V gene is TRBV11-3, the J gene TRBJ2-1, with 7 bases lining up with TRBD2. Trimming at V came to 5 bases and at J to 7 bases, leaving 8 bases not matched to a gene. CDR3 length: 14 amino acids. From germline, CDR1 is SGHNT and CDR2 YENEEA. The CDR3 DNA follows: TGTGCCAGCAGCCCATCACTCGGGGGGAATGAGCAGTTCTTC. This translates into CASSPSLGGNEQFF.

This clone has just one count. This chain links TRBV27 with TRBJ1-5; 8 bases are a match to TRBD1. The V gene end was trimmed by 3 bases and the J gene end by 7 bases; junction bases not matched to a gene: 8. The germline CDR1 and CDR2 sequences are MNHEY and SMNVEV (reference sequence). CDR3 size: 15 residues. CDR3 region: CASSLKPGGRQPQHF. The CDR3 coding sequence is TGTGCCAGCAGTTTGAAACCAGGGGGCAGGCAGCCCCAGCATTTT.

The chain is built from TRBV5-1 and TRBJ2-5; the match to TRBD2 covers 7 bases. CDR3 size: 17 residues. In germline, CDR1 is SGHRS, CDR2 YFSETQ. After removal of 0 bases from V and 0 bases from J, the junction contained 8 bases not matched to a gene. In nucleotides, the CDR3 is TGCGCCAGCAGCTTGGCCCGGAGCGGGATAAACCAAGAGACCCAGTACTTC. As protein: CASSLARSGINQETQYF.

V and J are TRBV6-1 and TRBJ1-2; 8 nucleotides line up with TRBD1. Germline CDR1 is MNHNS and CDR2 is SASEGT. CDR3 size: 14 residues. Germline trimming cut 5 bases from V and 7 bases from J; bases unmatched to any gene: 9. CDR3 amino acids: CASSPQTGAFGYTF. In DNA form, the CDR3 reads TGTGCCAGCAGTCCTCAGACAGGGGCTTTTGGCTACACCTTC.

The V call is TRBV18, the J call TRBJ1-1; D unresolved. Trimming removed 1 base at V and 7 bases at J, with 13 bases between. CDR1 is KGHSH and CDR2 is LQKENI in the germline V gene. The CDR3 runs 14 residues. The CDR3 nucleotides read TGTGCCAGCTCACCACTAGGTCAGAGAGGTGAAGCTTTCTTT. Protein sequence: CASSPLGQRGEAFF.

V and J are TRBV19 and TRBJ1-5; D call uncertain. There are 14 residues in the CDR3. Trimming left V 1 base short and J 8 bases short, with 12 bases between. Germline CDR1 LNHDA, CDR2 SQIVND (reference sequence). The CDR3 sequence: CASSIAAFGEPQHF. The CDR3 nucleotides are TGTGCCAGTAGTATAGCCGCGTTCGGGGAGCCCCAGCATTTT.

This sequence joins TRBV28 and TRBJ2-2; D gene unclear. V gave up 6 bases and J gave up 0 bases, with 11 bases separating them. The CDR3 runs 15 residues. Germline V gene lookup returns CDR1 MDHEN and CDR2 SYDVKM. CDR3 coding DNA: TGTGCCAGCAGCTATACGCTAGCGAACACCGGGGAGCTGTTTTTT. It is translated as CASSYTLANTGELFF.

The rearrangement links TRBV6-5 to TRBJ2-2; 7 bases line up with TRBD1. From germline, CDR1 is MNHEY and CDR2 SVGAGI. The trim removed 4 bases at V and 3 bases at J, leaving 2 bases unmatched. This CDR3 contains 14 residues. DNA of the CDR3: TGTGCCAGCAGTTCAACAGGGGACACCGGGGAGCTGTTTTTT. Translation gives CASSSTGDTGELFF.

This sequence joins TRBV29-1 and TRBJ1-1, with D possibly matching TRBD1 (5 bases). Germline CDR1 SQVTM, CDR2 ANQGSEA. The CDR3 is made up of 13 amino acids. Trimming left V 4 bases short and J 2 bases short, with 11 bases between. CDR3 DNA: TGCAGCGTTGCTGAACAGGCTAACACTGAAGCTTTCTTT. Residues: CSVAEQANTEAFF.

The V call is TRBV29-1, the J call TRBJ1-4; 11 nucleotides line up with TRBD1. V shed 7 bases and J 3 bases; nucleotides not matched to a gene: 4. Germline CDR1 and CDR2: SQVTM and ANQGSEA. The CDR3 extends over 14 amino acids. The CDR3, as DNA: TGCAGCGCCGGACAGGGGGCGGCTAATGAAAAACTGTTTTTT. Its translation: CSAGQGAANEKLFF.

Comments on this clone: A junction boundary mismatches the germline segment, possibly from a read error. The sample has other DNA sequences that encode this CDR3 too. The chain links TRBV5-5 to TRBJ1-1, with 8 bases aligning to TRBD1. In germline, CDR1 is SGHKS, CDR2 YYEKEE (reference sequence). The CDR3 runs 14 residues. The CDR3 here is CASSLRTGNTEAFF. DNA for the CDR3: TGTGCCAGCAGCTTGAGGACAGGGAACACTGAAGCTTTTTTT.

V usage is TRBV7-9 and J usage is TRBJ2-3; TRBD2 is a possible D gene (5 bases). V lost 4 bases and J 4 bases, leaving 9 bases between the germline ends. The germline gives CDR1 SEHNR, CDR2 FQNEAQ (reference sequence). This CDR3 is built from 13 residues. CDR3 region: CASSSERADTQYF. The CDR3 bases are TGTGCCAGCAGCTCCGAGAGGGCAGATACGCAGTATTTT.

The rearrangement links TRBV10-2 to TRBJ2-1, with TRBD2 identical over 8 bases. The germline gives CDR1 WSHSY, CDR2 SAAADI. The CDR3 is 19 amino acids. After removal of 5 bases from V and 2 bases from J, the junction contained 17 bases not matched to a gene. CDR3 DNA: TGCGCCAGCAGTAGTACGCTAGCGGGTTCCCAGATCCCCTACAATGAGCAGTTCTTC. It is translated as CASSSTLAGSQIPYNEQFF.

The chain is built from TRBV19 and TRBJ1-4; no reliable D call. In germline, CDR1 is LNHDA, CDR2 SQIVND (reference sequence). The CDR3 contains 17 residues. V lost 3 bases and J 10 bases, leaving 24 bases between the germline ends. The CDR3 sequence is CASSMWARYQINGKLFF. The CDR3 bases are TGTGCCAGTAGTATGTGGGCTCGGTATCAAATCAACGGAAAACTGTTTTTT.

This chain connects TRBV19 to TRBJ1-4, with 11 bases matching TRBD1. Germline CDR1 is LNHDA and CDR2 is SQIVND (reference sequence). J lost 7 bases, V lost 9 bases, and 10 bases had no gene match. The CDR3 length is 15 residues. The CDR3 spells CASSGQGARGEKLFF. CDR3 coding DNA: TGTGCCAGCAGCGGACAGGGGGCGAGGGGTGAAAAACTGTTTTTT.